This TCR beta chain was obtained from a study of T-cell reconstitution after alpha-beta-depleted transplantation in children. This clonotype was counted many times. Its cognate antigen is unknown. Unmatched junction bases numbered 13, after V lost 7 bases and J lost 4 bases. Germline CDR1 and CDR2: DFQATT and SNEGSKA (reference sequence). The CDR3 runs 15 residues. As it was prepared, the TCRbeta library received unique molecular identifiers. In TCRdb, the PCR reads were re-called with MiXCR into one record per CDR3 protein. The sample comprises under 850,000 distinct CDR3 sequences, over 10% of which are singletons, and 0.79% rests with the top ten. Study observations and caveats: By about two months after transplant, alpha-beta T cells reportedly arose from several hundred graft clones that had expanded. The study traced high day-60 TCRbeta diversity in some patients to surviving recipient T cells and thymic progenitors. One year after transplant, T-cell counts and diversity came mostly from newly produced T cells.

The sample here was PBMCs, taken before TCRalphabeta/CD19-depleted stem cell transplant. This clonotype was obtained from a girl aged 2-10 years with congenital amegakaryocytic thrombocytopenia, due to receive a stem cell transplant. The chain employs TRBV20-1 and TRBJ1-2, with 9 positions matching TRBD1. The chain's CDR3 is CSGVARDRDPYGYTF. Here the CDR3 DNA reads TGCAGTGGTGTAGCCCGGGACAGGGACCCCTATGGCTACACCTTC.